A selection of T cell receptor beta chains follows, all from one sample in a study of blood T cell repertoires in COVID-19. Sequencing used immunoSEQ multiplex PCR; TCRdb keeps in-frame clones, though not all of them. The data show over 95,000 clones, about 81% seen once. Input material: peripheral blood. Every receptor here comes from a woman aged 60-75 years with acute or convalescent COVID-19. Each CDR3 is given with its conserved first and last residue. The D gene is left open where the match is weak.

TRBD1	TRBV18	TRBJ2-2	CASSPGTAGELFF
TRBD1	TRBV28	TRBJ1-2	CASSLTTSGLTGASGYTF
TRBD1	TRBV5-4	TRBJ1-1	CASSSPGGGNTEAFF
-	TRBV19	TRBJ1-2	CASSTTRTEGRIYGYTF
TRBD2	TRBV11-1	TRBJ2-1	CASSLIGLAADNEQFF
TRBD1	TRBV27	TRBJ1-5	CASSPYPPGQRYQPQHF
-	TRBV11-2	TRBJ1-1	CASSLRPGWNTEAFF
-	TRBV30	TRBJ1-1	CAWSKGMRTEAFF
TRBD2	TRBV6-5	TRBJ2-5	CASAELAGGPKTQYF
-	TRBV4-1	TRBJ1-5	CASSQDLRQGPGQPQHF
-	TRBV28	TRBJ1-5	CASRRPSGGQPQHF
-	TRBV11-3	TRBJ1-1	CASSFQGGTEAFF
-	TRBV15	TRBJ2-7	CATSRDGSFSYEQYF
-	TRBV28	TRBJ1-2	CASSIPSGTRHGYTF
-	TRBV5-1	TRBJ1-1	CASSLATGPMNTEAFF
-	TRBV9	TRBJ1-3	CAIQGPREASGNTIYF
-	TRBV19	TRBJ2-7	CASSTGSYEQYF
TRBD1	TRBV6-5	TRBJ2-7	CASSTGTVIYEQYF
-	TRBV11-3	TRBJ2-7	CASSLDRGLLTYEQYF